The table lists the clone carrying this TCR beta chain with a few counts. Its target is not known. Via MiXCR, TCRdb re-called the 5' RACE reads, giving one row per CDR3 protein. The sample shows 550,000 to 700,000 distinct CDR3 sequences, roughly 17% of them seen only once. The source of the sample is a study of T-cell memory formation after mild COVID-19. The wider study: Among the donors, TCR clusters were largely specific to each donor. Regarding the study as a whole: CD4+ contracting clones were mainly CM and EM; CD8+ ones, EMRA. A subset of responding clones appeared in pre-infection memory, suggesting cross-reactive memory joined.

This CDR3 is 17 amino acids long. Germline CDR1 is LGHDT and CDR2 is YNNKEL (reference sequence). V lost 0 bases, J lost 1 base, and 4 bases stayed unmatched. The receptor's source is an adult woman who had mild COVID-19 (a few samples of this study predate the infection). Cell type and time point are not known. The genes are TRBV3-1 and TRBJ2-1; 9 positions agree with TRBD2. What was sequenced was PBMCs or a T cell subset sorted from them (not recorded which). CDR3 sequence reads: CASSQDLAGHSYNEQFF. For the CDR3, the DNA is TGTGCCAGCAGCCAAGATCTAGCGGGACATTCCTACAATGAGCAGTTCTTC.